This T cell receptor beta chain stems from a study of shared clonotypes between healthy human individuals. At the level of the study: In total, the donors were two women and three men aged 18 to 49.

Per the germline V gene, CDR1 is LGHNA and CDR2 is YSLEER. The CDR3 contains 18 residues. V shed 4 bases, J shed 4 bases, and the junction held 6 bases outside the gene matches. Produced via immunoSEQ multiplex PCR; TCRdb's table is partial and in-frame only. The sample consists of roughly 1,500,000 clones, 95% to 99% of them appearing once. The sample taken for sequencing was naive CD4+ T cells sorted from blood. Subset meaning: CD45RA+ positively selected. The TCR was taken from a man aged 30 to 45 in good health. The chain recombines TRBV4-3 with TRBJ2-2, with 16 bases aligning to TRBD2. The CDR3 nucleotides are TGCGCCAGCAGCCGAGGGACTAGCGGGAGGGCCGGCACCGGGGAGCTGTTTTTT. Protein product: CASSRGTSGRAGTGELFF.